These 29 T cell receptor beta chains originate from one sample sequenced in a study of cytotoxic CD8 clonotypes in ibrutinib-treated CLL. Repertoires were generated with immunoSEQ multiplex PCR, while TCRdb's copy carries only in-frame clones and drops some. The table has about 50,000 clones, roughly 54% seen once; the top ten hold roughly a quarter. Specimen: PBMCs, collected at disease progression, from a patient treated with ibrutinib. The receptor source for this set is a human donor with chronic lymphocytic leukemia.

This clone was observed once. The chain joins TRBV28 to TRBJ1-2; D is unclear. CDR3 length: 14 amino acids. The germline V gene has CDR1 MDHEN and CDR2 SYDVKM. V was cut by 6 bases and J by 7 bases, with 18 bases left in between. CDR3 sequence reads: CASRRAGFVGGYTF. Written as DNA, the CDR3 is TGTGCCAGCAGGCGGGCGGGTTTCGTGGGTGGCTACACCTTC.

The chain has TRBV5-4 and TRBJ1-6; 8 nucleotides match TRBD1. The CDR3 extends over 16 amino acids. V dropped 5 bases and J dropped 5; count of bases not matched to a gene: 9. Germline lookup yields CDR1 SGHNT and CDR2 YYREEE (reference sequence). The CDR3 DNA reads as TGTGCCAGCAGTCTCGGACAGGGCCTTAATAATTCACCCCTCCACTTT. Translated, it gives CASSLGQGLNNSPLHF.

There are a few counts of this clone. The chain carries TRBV6-1 and TRBJ2-5; 7 nucleotides line up with TRBD1. The CDR3 consists of 14 residues. V dropped 4 bases and J dropped 5; count of bases not matched to a gene: 7. Germline values: CDR1 MNHNS, CDR2 SASEGT. Written as DNA, the CDR3 is TGTGCCAGCAGTGTAGCAGGGGGTACGGAGACCCAGTACTTC. This sequence encodes CASSVAGGTETQYF.

This sequence joins TRBV7-8 and TRBJ1-2, with 9 bases identical to TRBD1. CDR3 length equals 15 residues. CDR1 and CDR2 from the germline V gene are SGHVS and FQNEAQ. The V and J ends lost 3 bases and 2 bases, in that order; junction bases with no gene match: 4. The CDR3 DNA follows: TGTGCCAGCAGCTTCTTCGGACAGGGGAACTATGGCTACACCTTC. The encoded protein is CASSFFGQGNYGYTF.

V usage is TRBV19 and J usage is TRBJ2-7; tentatively, D is TRBD2 (6 bases). The V gene's germline CDR1 is LNHDA and CDR2 SQIVND (reference sequence). CDR3 length: 15 amino acids. V shed 5 bases and J shed 3 bases, with 17 bases lying between them. CDR3 protein: CASSFQRGRDYEQYF. CDR3 DNA sequence: TGTGCCAGTAGTTTCCAAAGAGGGCGGGACTACGAGCAGTACTTC.

This chain joins TRBV6-1 and TRBJ2-7; D may be TRBD1 or TRBD2 (6 bases each). Per the germline V gene, CDR1 is MNHNS and CDR2 is SASEGT. The CDR3 consists of 15 residues. The V end lost 10 bases, the J end lost 7 bases, and 26 bases lay between the germline ends. This CDR3 reads CAIRTGPRGVGEQYF. CDR3 DNA sequence: TGTGCCATCAGAACGGGGCCAAGGGGGGTTGGAGAGCAGTACTTC.

This clone has a handful of counts. The chain joins TRBV30 to TRBJ1-5; 7 bases align to TRBD1. CDR1 and CDR2 (germline): GTSNPN, SVGIG (reference sequence). Unmatched junction bases numbered 16, after V lost 0 bases and J lost 8 bases. The CDR3 has 17 amino acids. Here the CDR3 DNA reads TGTGCCTGGAGTGTGCCCAGTTGGACAGGACGGGGAGAGCCCCAGCATTTT. Translated: CAWSVPSWTGRGEPQHF.

The rearrangement uses TRBV27 and TRBJ1-5; 9 bases line up with TRBD1. The length of the CDR3 is 16 residues. Germline V gene lookup returns CDR1 MNHEY and CDR2 SMNVEV (reference sequence). The V and J ends lost 8 bases and 4 bases, in that order; junction bases with no gene match: 12. The CDR3 DNA reads TGTGCCAGCCGAGGGACGACAGGGGGGAGGAATCAGCCCCAGCATTTT. Translating it yields CASRGTTGGRNQPQHF.

V usage is TRBV28 and J usage is TRBJ1-2, with D unclear. The germline gives CDR1 MDHEN, CDR2 SYDVKM. The CDR3 has 14 residues. V was pared by 2 bases and J by 1 base, with 8 bases between. Here the CDR3 DNA reads TGTGCCAGCAGTTTAGAAATGGGTAACTATGGCTACACCTTC. Protein product: CASSLEMGNYGYTF.

V and J are TRBV13 and TRBJ2-4; possibly TRBD2 for D (6 bases). The ends were cut back, 3 bases at V and 6 bases at J, with 15 bases in the middle. The CDR3 length is 15 residues. Germline CDR1 reads PRHDT; CDR2 reads FYEKMQ (reference sequence). The CDR3 sequence: CASSFRGFERNIQYF. CDR3 sequence (DNA): TGTGCCAGCAGCTTCCGGGGGTTTGAGCGAAACATTCAGTACTTC.

V is TRBV2 and J is TRBJ2-5; D uncertain. Germline V gives CDR1 SNHLY, CDR2 FYNNEI. Trimming took 4 bases from V and 1 from J, leaving 4 bases between them. The CDR3 runs to 12 residues. CDR3 sequence: CASSVTQETQYF. CDR3 nucleotide sequence: TGTGCCAGCAGTGTTACCCAAGAGACCCAGTACTTC.

This clone has only a few counts. The chain employs TRBV7-9 and TRBJ2-7, with 10 bases that match TRBD2. The CDR3 contains 15 residues. The junction had 4 bases not matched to a gene; V was cut back by 2 bases and J by 3 bases. Germline V CDR1 and CDR2: SEHNR, FQNEAQ (reference sequence). The CDR3 nucleotides are TGTGCCAGCAGCTTACTCGGGACTAGCGACTACGAGCAGTACTTC. It is translated as CASSLLGTSDYEQYF.

The chain is built from TRBV19 and TRBJ2-1; D may correspond to TRBD1 or TRBD2 (5 bases each). The germline gives CDR1 LNHDA, CDR2 SQIVND (reference sequence). The CDR3 sequence is 16 residues long. V lost 5 bases, J lost 7 bases, and 21 bases lay in between. In nucleotides, the CDR3 is TGTGCCAGTAGTCCCCCGGGGCAGGGATCTAGGAATGAGCAGTTCTTC. It yields the protein CASSPPGQGSRNEQFF.

The rearrangement joins TRBV5-1 to TRBJ2-3, with D possibly called TRBD1 or TRBD2 (5 bases each). The CDR3 loop spans 15 amino acids. Germline CDR1 SGHRS, CDR2 YFSETQ. Trimming stripped 0 bases from V and 5 bases from J, with 13 bases between. In DNA, the CDR3 is TGCGCCAGCAGCTTGGGGGGGTCCCCTGGAGATACGCAGTATTTT. Amino acids: CASSLGGSPGDTQYF.

This clone was picked up many times. This chain links TRBV6-6 with TRBJ2-2; D uncertain. There are 12 residues in the CDR3. Germline CDR1 MNHNY, CDR2 SVGAGI (reference sequence). V lost 8 bases, J lost 3 bases, and 7 bases lay in between. The CDR3 reads CASEHDTGELFF. The CDR3 DNA is TGTGCCAGCGAACACGACACCGGGGAGCTGTTTTTT.

This chain links TRBV6-5 with TRBJ2-7, with TRBD2 matching 7 bases. In germline, CDR1 is MNHEY, CDR2 SVGAGI. The CDR3 is made up of 14 amino acids. After removal of 6 bases from V and 9 bases from J, the junction contained 14 bases not matched to a gene. The CDR3 DNA reads as TGTGCCAGCAGGCCGCCCGGGACTACAAGCGGGCAGTACTTC. Amino acids: CASRPPGTTSGQYF.

In this sample, this clone turned up a few times. This chain uses TRBV7-9 with TRBJ2-7; D gene uncertain. The CDR3 is 12 amino acids. Germline V gene sequence: CDR1 SEHNR, CDR2 FQNEAQ (reference sequence). The ends were cut back, 6 bases at V and 3 bases at J, with 9 bases in the middle. In DNA, the CDR3 is TGTGCCAGCAGTCCCGCCGGCTACGAGCAGTACTTC. Amino acid sequence: CASSPAGYEQYF.

This chain joins TRBV15 and TRBJ1-5, with a tentative D call TRBD1 (5 bases). This CDR3 contains 14 residues. V was clipped by 8 bases and J by 0 bases, with 11 bases between them. The germline V gene encodes CDR1 LNHNV and CDR2 YYDKDF (reference sequence). CDR3 DNA sequence: TGTGCCACCGGTGGGGGAAATAGCAATCAGCCCCAGCATTTT. Translated, it gives CATGGGNSNQPQHF.

The rearrangement joins TRBV4-3 to TRBJ2-7, with a possible D match to TRBD1 (6 bases). The germline CDR1 and CDR2 sequences are LGHNA and YSLEER. Deletions cut 1 base from V and 0 bases from J, with 19 bases between. There are 18 residues in the CDR3. Here the CDR3 reads CASSQAALRGTFSYEQYF. The CDR3 region has the DNA TGCGCCAGCAGCCAAGCGGCCCTAAGGGGGACCTTCTCCTACGAGCAGTACTTC.

The rearrangement joins TRBV5-4 to TRBJ2-5; 7 positions match TRBD1. The ends lost 1 base at V and 7 bases at J; junction bases unmatched: 7. The CDR3 is made up of 14 amino acids. From germline, CDR1 is SGHNT and CDR2 YYREEE (reference sequence). CDR3 amino acids: CASSLPQGRGTQYF. In nucleotides, the CDR3 is TGTGCCAGCAGCTTGCCACAGGGGAGAGGGACCCAGTACTTC.

About this clone: The junction departs from the called germline gene at one end, perhaps through a read error. The J gene is TRBJ2-7, the V gene TRBV27, with D uncertain. Germline V gives CDR1 MNHEY, CDR2 SMNVEV (reference sequence). CDR3 length: 13 residues. CDR3 loop: CASSSQSSYELYF. The CDR3 DNA follows: TGTGCCAGCAGTTCTCAGAGCTCCTACGAGCTGTACTTC.

This chain connects TRBV27 to TRBJ1-2; the D is unclear. CDR3 length: 15 residues. Germline V gene data show CDR1 as MNHEY and CDR2 as SMNVEV (reference sequence). V was shortened by 8 bases and J by 8 bases, with 24 bases between the two germline ends. The CDR3 here is CASARRRAPPAGYTF. The DNA of the CDR3 is TGTGCCAGCGCCCGTCGAAGGGCCCCACCGGCGGGCTACACCTTC.

J is TRBJ1-2 and V is TRBV7-2; D remains unclear. Germline loops: CDR1 SGHTA, CDR2 FQGNSA. Between the trimmed V and J ends, which lost 5 bases and 2 bases, there was a span of 9 bases. This CDR3 spans 13 amino acids. The CDR3 region is CASSPDRNYGYTF. The CDR3 bases are TGTGCCAGCAGCCCGGACCGCAACTATGGCTACACCTTC.

This clone was seen a handful of times. This sequence joins TRBV20-1 and TRBJ1-2, with D unclear. The germline V gene has CDR1 DFQATT and CDR2 SNEGSKA (reference sequence). V was clipped by 3 bases and J by 5 bases, with 7 bases between them. This CDR3 spans 11 amino acids. The CDR3 loop is CSASNGYGYTF. CDR3 sequence (DNA): TGCAGTGCTAGTAACGGTTATGGCTACACCTTC.

The rearrangement joins TRBV28 to TRBJ1-1; D perhaps matches TRBD1 (6 bases). V lost 6 bases and J lost 11, with 16 bases in between. This CDR3 has 12 residues. The germline V gene has CDR1 MDHEN and CDR2 SYDVKM. CDR3 in DNA: TGTGCCAGCAGCACTGGGGGGCGCAAGGCTTTCTTT. Protein: CASSTGGRKAFF.

The V and J genes are TRBV29-1 and TRBJ2-7, with 8 positions matching TRBD1. There are 13 residues in the CDR3. Germline CDR1 reads SQVTM; CDR2 reads ANQGSEA. J was trimmed by 4 bases and V by 6 bases; bases with no gene match: 8. CDR3 sequence: CSVVQGVKYEQYF. The CDR3 DNA is TGCAGCGTCGTACAGGGGGTCAAGTACGAGCAGTACTTC.

The chain uses TRBV7-2 and TRBJ1-1; D possibly corresponds to TRBD1 (5 bases). The CDR3 runs 15 residues. Germline V CDR1 and CDR2: SGHTA, FQGNSA. V lost 5 bases, J lost 1 base, and 14 bases lay in between. As DNA, the CDR3 is TGTGCCAGCAGCCCCTGGGGCGGGACGAACACTGAAGCTTTCTTT. Protein: CASSPWGGTNTEAFF.

J is TRBJ2-7 and V is TRBV4-3; 9 bases are a match to TRBD1. This CDR3 has 14 amino acids. The V gene's germline CDR1 is LGHNA and CDR2 YSLEER. The V and J ends lost 2 bases and 6 bases, in that order; junction bases with no gene match: 5. CDR3 coding DNA: TGCGCCAGCAGCCAACGGGACAGGGACGGCGAGCAGTACTTC. It specifies CASSQRDRDGEQYF.

The chain combines TRBV27 with TRBJ2-5; TRBD1 is a possible D gene (6 bases). The CDR3 sequence is 13 residues long. CDR1 is MNHEY, CDR2 SMNVEV, per germline (reference sequence). The V end lost 6 bases, the J end lost 2 bases, and 10 bases lay between the germline ends. The CDR3 coding sequence is TGTGCCAGCAGGGGACACCGACAAGAGACCCAGTACTTC. Amino acids: CASRGHRQETQYF.